The present entry profiles one T cell receptor (beta chain) with its context. Its antigen is not identified. The sample is drawn from a study of T cells in Graves' hyperthyroidism and ophthalmopathy. The CDR3 is made up of 15 amino acids. Unmatched junction bases numbered 6, after V lost 4 bases and J lost 2 bases. The germline V gene has CDR1 SGDLS and CDR2 YYNGEE. General study results and limits: Ophthalmopathy stood apart from stable hyperthyroidism in a 13 V-J model.

The patients, who ranged from 18 to 65 in age, presented with newly diagnosed hyperthyroidism lasting under 2 months. TCR beta CDR3 regions were amplified from RNA. The TCR CDR3 was amplified in a first-round RT-PCR using the HTBI primer set. TCRdb itself ran the multiplex PCR reads through MiXCR, one entry per CDR3 protein. The table has roughly 500,000 distinct CDR3 sequences, about 15% seen once. This clonotype originated in a woman aged 25-40 years with Graves' hyperthyroidism that later progressed to Graves' ophthalmopathy. The chain uses TRBV9 and TRBJ2-1; TRBD1 matches at 7 bases. Sequenced: blood. The CDR3 nucleotides read TGTGCCAGCAGCCCCGACAGGGTCCCCTACAATGAGCAGTTCTTC. Amino acid sequence: CASSPDRVPYNEQFF.